The next 18 T cell receptor beta chains were all read from a single sample in a study of cytomegalovirus exposure and HLA in healthy donors listed by TCRdb under 2017. Library method: the immunoSEQ multiplex PCR assay. For the multiplex PCR, a mixture combining 60 forward primers for TCR Vbeta segments and 13 reverse primers for TCR Jbeta segments was used. Drawn from immuneACCESS, this table holds only the in-frame rearrangements with V and J called that TCRdb kept. Clones are partly lost; checked studies trace under half to an unresolved V gene and leave the rest unexplained. This sample's clone table shows some 26,000 clones. Roughly 18% of the sample is in the top ten clones. The sequenced sample consisted of PBMCs. These receptors came from a male donor in good health and CMV-seropositive.

The genes are TRBV4-3 and TRBJ1-4, with 7 bases lining up with TRBD1. Germline trimming cut 4 bases from V and 7 bases from J; bases unmatched to any gene: 6. Germline V lookup: CDR1 LGHNA, CDR2 YSLEER. The CDR3 runs 14 residues. CDR3 bases: TGCGCCAGCAGCCGCCTGGGGACAGTTGAAAAACTGTTTTTT. It yields the protein CASSRLGTVEKLFF.

The V call is TRBV10-3, the J call TRBJ2-7, with 8 bases identical to TRBD1. With V trimmed by 2 bases and J by 0 bases, 6 bases remained unmatched. The CDR3 runs to 16 residues. CDR1 is ENHRY, CDR2 SYGVKD, per germline. CDR3 in amino acids: CAISEGQGAVSYEQYF. In nucleotides, the CDR3 is TGTGCCATCAGTGAGGGGCAGGGGGCCGTCTCCTACGAGCAGTACTTC.

The V gene is TRBV4-1, the J gene TRBJ2-7; TRBD2 is a possible D gene (6 bases). Trimming stripped 6 bases from V and 6 bases from J, with 12 bases between. CDR1 and CDR2 from the germline V gene are MGHRA and YSYEKL. The CDR3 length is 12 residues. CDR3 sequence reads: CASSHTGGEQYF. CDR3 nucleotides: TGCGCCAGCAGTCACACCGGGGGCGAGCAGTACTTC.

The chain joins TRBV4-3 to TRBJ1-1; 7 bases are a match to TRBD1. Trimming at V came to 2 bases and at J to 11 bases, leaving 8 bases not matched to a gene. The length of the CDR3 is 13 residues. Germline-derived CDR1 and CDR2 are LGHNA and YSLEER. The CDR3 sequence: CASSQTRGSWAFF. The CDR3 coding sequence is TGCGCCAGCAGCCAAACCAGGGGGTCGTGGGCTTTCTTT.

On this clone: The junction departs from germline at one end; a sequencing error may be responsible. The genes are TRBV4-2 and TRBJ2-2; possibly TRBD2 for D (5 bases). From germline, CDR1 is LGHNA and CDR2 YNFKEQ. This CDR3 comprises 14 residues. The DNA for the CDR3 is TGTGCCAGCAGACAAGATAGTGGGAGCGGGGAGCTGTTTTTT. It specifies CASRQDSGSGELFF.

This chain links TRBV7-9 with TRBJ1-1; 11 nucleotides align to TRBD1. Trimming took 0 bases from V and 6 from J; bases not matched to a gene: 6. The CDR3 loop spans 16 amino acids. CDR1 SEHNR and CDR2 FQNEAQ come from the germline V gene (reference sequence). The CDR3 region has the DNA TGTGCCAGCAGCTTAGCGAGGGGACAGGGGGAACCTGAAGCTTTCTTT. Translation: CASSLARGQGEPEAFF.

The chain links TRBV7-3 to TRBJ1-1; 9 bases map to TRBD1. Germline V CDR1 and CDR2: SGHTA, FQGTGA. V was pared by 2 bases and J by 8 bases, with 6 bases of the junction left unmatched. The CDR3 loop spans 14 amino acids. The CDR3 here is CASSLPGTGFEAFF. CDR3 sequence (DNA): TGTGCCAGCAGCTTACCCGGGACAGGGTTCGAAGCTTTCTTT.

This rearrangement joins TRBV11-2 to TRBJ1-1; D uncertain. Trimming removed 2 bases from V and 3 bases from J, with 4 bases in between. Germline V gives CDR1 SGHAT, CDR2 FQNNGV. The CDR3 length is 12 residues. CDR3 nucleotides: TGTGCCAGCAGCTTACTCGACACTGAAGCTTTCTTT. This codes for CASSLLDTEAFF. Filled out from reference TRBV11-2 and TRBJ1-1, the complete variable domain reads EAGVAQSPRYKIIEKRQSVAFWCNPISGHATLYWYQQILGQGPKLLIQFQNNGVVDDSQLPKDRFSAERLKGVDSTLKIQPAKLEDSAVYLCASSLLDTEAFFGQGTRLTVV.

This chain connects TRBV18 to TRBJ1-2, with D unclear. The CDR3 is 15 amino acids. Germline CDR1 KGHSH, CDR2 LQKENI. V shed 2 bases and J shed 4 bases, with 14 bases lying between them. The DNA for the CDR3 is TGTGCCAGCTCACCATATGAACAGATCGCCTATGGCTACACCTTC. Its translation is CASSPYEQIAYGYTF.

This chain links TRBV4-3 with TRBJ2-3, with TRBD2 matching 7 bases. V lost 0 bases and J lost 1; bases outside the gene matches: 1. Germline V gene data show CDR1 as LGHNA and CDR2 as YSLEER. The CDR3 is 15 amino acids. The CDR3 protein is CASSQDAGGTDTQYF. The CDR3 DNA sequence: TGCGCCAGCAGCCAAGATGCGGGGGGCACAGATACGCAGTATTTT.

The chain carries TRBV6-5 and TRBJ1-4; D uncertain. Looked up from germline, CDR1 is MNHEY and CDR2 is SVGAGI. CDR3 size: 12 residues. The V end lost 4 bases, the J end lost 7 bases, and 7 bases lay between the germline ends. Here the CDR3 reads CASSSKSEKLFF. The CDR3, as DNA: TGTGCCAGCAGTTCAAAGAGTGAAAAACTGTTTTTT.

V usage is TRBV5-1 and J usage is TRBJ2-3, with 11 bases that match TRBD1. Germline CDR1 is SGHRS and CDR2 is YFSETQ. The CDR3 is 16 residues long. The trim removed 0 bases at V and 5 bases at J, leaving 5 bases unmatched. This CDR3 is CASSLGTGGRGDTQYF. The CDR3 bases are TGCGCCAGCAGCTTGGGGACAGGGGGCCGGGGAGATACGCAGTATTTT.

This chain's CDR3 is CSAVPGQGVTEAFF. The CDR3 DNA is TGCAGCGCTGTGCCGGGACAGGGGGTTACTGAAGCTTTCTTT. The chain employs TRBV29-1 and TRBJ1-1, with TRBD1 matching over 11 bases. Germline lookup yields CDR1 SQVTM and CDR2 ANQGSEA. The CDR3 extends over 14 amino acids. V trimming: 7 bases; J trimming: 5 bases; junction bases outside the gene matches: 9.

The chain recombines TRBV16 with TRBJ1-1; D not resolved. The germline gives CDR1 KGHSY, CDR2 FQNENV. V shed 1 base and J shed 13 bases, with 13 bases lying between them. This CDR3 spans 12 amino acids. The CDR3 loop is CASSQWSWFGFF. CDR3 DNA: TGTGCCAGCAGCCAATGGTCCTGGTTCGGTTTCTTT.

The V gene is TRBV10-1, the J gene TRBJ2-7, with 12 bases identical to TRBD2. This CDR3 comprises 17 residues. Germline CDR1 is WNHNN and CDR2 is SYGVQD (reference sequence). The ends lost 3 bases at V and 6 bases at J; junction bases unmatched: 12. CDR3 DNA: TGCGCCAGCAGTGAACAAAGTTGGACTAGCGGGGATCCCGAGCAGTACTTC. It codes for CASSEQSWTSGDPEQYF.

This sequence joins TRBV6-6 and TRBJ1-2; 10 bases align to TRBD1. J was trimmed by 0 bases and V by 6 bases; bases with no gene match: 4. The length of the CDR3 is 15 residues. The V gene's germline CDR1 is MNHNY and CDR2 SVGAGI (reference sequence). The CDR3: CASRPGQGSNYGYTF. In nucleotides, the CDR3 is TGTGCCAGCAGGCCGGGACAGGGGTCTAACTATGGCTACACCTTC.

V and J are TRBV18 and TRBJ2-1, with TRBD2 matching 7 bases. The V and J ends lost 2 bases and 6 bases, in that order; junction bases with no gene match: 7. The germline CDR1 and CDR2 sequences are KGHSH and LQKENI. CDR3 length: 15 amino acids. This chain's CDR3 is CASSPWAGAINEQFF. The CDR3, as DNA: TGTGCCAGCTCACCATGGGCGGGAGCCATCAATGAGCAGTTCTTC.

The chain links TRBV6-4 to TRBJ1-1, with D possibly TRBD1 on 6 matching bases. Germline CDR1 and CDR2: MRHNA and SNTAGT. Deletions cut 6 bases from V and 1 base from J, with 9 bases between. The CDR3 loop spans 13 amino acids. This chain's CDR3 is CASRDRENTEAFF. DNA of the CDR3: TGTGCCAGCAGGGACAGAGAGAACACTGAAGCTTTCTTT.